This T cell receptor (beta chain) emerged from a study of T cell changes during pregnancy in multiple sclerosis. The table came from immunoSEQ multiplex PCR; TCRdb's copy has only in-frame clones and leaves some out. In the table there are approximately 61,000 clones, 70% to 90% of which are singletons. There are a few counts of this clone. There are 12 residues in the CDR3. Trimming pared 10 bases from V and 5 bases from J, leaving 12 bases between. Germline-derived CDR1 and CDR2 are LNHDA and SQIVND (reference sequence). V and J are TRBV19 and TRBJ2-1, with a weak D call TRBD1 (5 bases). This clonotype originated in a female donor with multiple sclerosis, enrolled in a pregnancy study. The sequencing here drew on peripheral blood, taken in the first trimester of pregnancy. This CDR3 is CATGGHHNEQFF. CDR3 in DNA: TGTGCCACCGGCGGACACCACAATGAGCAGTTCTTC.